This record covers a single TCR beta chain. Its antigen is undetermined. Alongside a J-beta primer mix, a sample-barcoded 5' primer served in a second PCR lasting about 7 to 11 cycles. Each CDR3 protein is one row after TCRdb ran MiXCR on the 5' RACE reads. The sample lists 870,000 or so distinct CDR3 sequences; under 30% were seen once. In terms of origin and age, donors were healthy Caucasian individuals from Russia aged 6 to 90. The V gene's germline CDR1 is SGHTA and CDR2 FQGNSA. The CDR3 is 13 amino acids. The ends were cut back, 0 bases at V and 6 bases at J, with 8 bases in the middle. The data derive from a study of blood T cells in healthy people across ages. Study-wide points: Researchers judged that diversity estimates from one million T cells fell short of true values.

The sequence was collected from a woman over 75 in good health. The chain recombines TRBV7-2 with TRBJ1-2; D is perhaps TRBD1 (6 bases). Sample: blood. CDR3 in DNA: TGTGCCAGCAGCTTAGCCCGACAGGATGGCTACACCTTC. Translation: CASSLARQDGYTF. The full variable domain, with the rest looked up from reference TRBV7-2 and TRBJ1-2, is GAGVSQSPSNKVTEKGKDVELRCDPISGHTALYWYRQSLGQGLEFLIYFQGNSAPDKSGLPSDRFSAERTGGSVSTLTIQRTQQEDSAVYLCASSLARQDGYTFGSGTRLTVV.